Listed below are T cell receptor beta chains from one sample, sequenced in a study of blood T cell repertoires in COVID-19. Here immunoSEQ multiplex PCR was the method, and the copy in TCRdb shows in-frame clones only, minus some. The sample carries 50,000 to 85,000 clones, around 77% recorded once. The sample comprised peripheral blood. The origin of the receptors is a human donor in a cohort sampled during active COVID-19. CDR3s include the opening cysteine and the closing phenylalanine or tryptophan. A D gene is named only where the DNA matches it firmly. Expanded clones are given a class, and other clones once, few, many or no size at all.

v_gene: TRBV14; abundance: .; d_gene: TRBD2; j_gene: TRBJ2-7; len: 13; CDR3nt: TGTGCCAGCAGTCGGACTAGCGGGACCGAGCAGTACTTC; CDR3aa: CASSRTSGTEQYF
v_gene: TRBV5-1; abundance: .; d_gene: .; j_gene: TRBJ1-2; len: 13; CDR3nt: TGCGCCAGCAGCCCCAAGCAGGGCGTTGGCTACACCTTC; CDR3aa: CASSPKQGVGYTF
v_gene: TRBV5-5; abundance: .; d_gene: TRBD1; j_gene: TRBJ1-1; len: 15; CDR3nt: TGTGCCAGCAGCCTGAGGACAGGGCAGAACACTGAAGCTTTCTTT; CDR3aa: CASSLRTGQNTEAFF
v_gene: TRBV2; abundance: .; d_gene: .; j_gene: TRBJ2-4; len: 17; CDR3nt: TGTGCCAGCAGTGAAAGCGGAGGTCCTCTAACCAAAAACATTCAGTACTTC; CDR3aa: CASSESGGPLTKNIQYF
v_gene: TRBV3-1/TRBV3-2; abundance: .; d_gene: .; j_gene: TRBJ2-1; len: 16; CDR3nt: TGTGCCAGCAGCCCCCCCAGCTTCAATCCCAGGAATGAGCAGTTCTTC; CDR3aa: CASSPPSFNPRNEQFF
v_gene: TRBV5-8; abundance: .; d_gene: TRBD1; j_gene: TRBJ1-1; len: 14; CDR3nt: TGTGCCAGCAGCTGGACAGGGAAGAACACTGAAGCTTTCTTT; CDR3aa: CASSWTGKNTEAFF
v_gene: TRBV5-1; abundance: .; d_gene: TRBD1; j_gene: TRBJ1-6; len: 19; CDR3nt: TGCGCCAGCAGCGCATCACTCCCATCGGCGGGACAGGGTTACTCACCCCTCCACTTT; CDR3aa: CASSASLPSAGQGYSPLHF
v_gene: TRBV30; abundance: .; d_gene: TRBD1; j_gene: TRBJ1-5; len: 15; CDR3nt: TGTGCCTGGAGTGTAGGACAGGCAAACAATCAGCCCCAGCATTTT; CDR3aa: CAWSVGQANNQPQHF
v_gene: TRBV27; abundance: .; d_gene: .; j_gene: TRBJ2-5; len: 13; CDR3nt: TGTGCCAGCAGTTTACACGGGAGTGAGACCCAGTACTTC; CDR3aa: CASSLHGSETQYF
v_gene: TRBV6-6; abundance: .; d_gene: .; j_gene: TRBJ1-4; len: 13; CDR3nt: TGTGCCAGCCGGAGGACAACTAATGAAAAACTGTTTTTT; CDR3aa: CASRRTTNEKLFF
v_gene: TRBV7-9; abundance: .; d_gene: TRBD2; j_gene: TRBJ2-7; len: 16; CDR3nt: TGTGCCAGCAGCAATAGCGGGAGCCCAAGCTCCTACGAGCAGTACTTC; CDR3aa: CASSNSGSPSSYEQYF
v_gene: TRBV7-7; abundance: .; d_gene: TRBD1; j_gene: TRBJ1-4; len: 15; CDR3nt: TGTGCTAGCAGCGCCCCCGGGACAGATTATGAAAAACTGTTTTTT; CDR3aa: CASSAPGTDYEKLFF
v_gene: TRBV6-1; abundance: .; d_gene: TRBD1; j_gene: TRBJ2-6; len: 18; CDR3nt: TGTGCCAGCAGTGTACAGGGGGGTGGTGCCTCTGGGGCCAACGTCCTGACTTTC; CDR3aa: CASSVQGGGASGANVLTF
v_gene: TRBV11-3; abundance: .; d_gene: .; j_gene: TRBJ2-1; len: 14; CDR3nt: TGTGCCAGCAGCCCGGGACTGAGTTCCAATGAGCAGTTCTTC; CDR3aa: CASSPGLSSNEQFF
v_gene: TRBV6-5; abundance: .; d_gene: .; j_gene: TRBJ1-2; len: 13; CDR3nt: TGTGCCAGCAGGAAGCAGGGGAACTATGGCTACACCTTC; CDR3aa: CASRKQGNYGYTF
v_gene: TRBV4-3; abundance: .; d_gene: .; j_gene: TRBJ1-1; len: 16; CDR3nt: TGCGCCAGCAGCCAAGATTTTCAGGTAGGCGCAGTACGGGCTTTCTTT; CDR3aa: CASSQDFQVGAVRAFF
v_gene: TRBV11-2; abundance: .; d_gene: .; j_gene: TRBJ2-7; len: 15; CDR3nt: TGTGCCAGCAGCTTTATCAGGGCAGGGGAGTACGAGCAGTACTTC; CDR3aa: CASSFIRAGEYEQYF
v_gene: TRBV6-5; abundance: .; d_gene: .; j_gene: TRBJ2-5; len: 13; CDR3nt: TGTGCCAGCAGTAGGGAAAGGAGGGGGACCCAGTACTTC; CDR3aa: CASSRERRGTQYF
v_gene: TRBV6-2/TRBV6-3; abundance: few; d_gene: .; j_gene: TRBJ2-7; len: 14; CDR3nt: TGTGCCAGCAGTTACTCCGCTACCTCCTACGAGCAGTACTTC; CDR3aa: CASSYSATSYEQYF
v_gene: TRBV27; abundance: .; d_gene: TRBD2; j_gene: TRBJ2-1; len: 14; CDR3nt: TGTGCCAGCAAGGAACTAGCGGGGAACAATGAGCAGTTCTTC; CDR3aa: CASKELAGNNEQFF
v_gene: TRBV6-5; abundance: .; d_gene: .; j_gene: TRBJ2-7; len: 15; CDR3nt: TGTGCCAGCAGGCCCCCGGGGGGCCGCTCCTACGAGCAGTACTTC; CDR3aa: CASRPPGGRSYEQYF
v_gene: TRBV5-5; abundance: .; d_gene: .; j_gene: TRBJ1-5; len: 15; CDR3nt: TGTGCCAGCAGCTTGGGAGGACACCTCAATCAGCCCCAGCATTTT; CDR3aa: CASSLGGHLNQPQHF
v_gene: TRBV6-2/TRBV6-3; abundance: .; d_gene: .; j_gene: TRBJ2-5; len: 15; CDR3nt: TGTGCCAGCAGTTACGTAATAGGGGACCAAGAGACCCAGTACTTC; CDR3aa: CASSYVIGDQETQYF
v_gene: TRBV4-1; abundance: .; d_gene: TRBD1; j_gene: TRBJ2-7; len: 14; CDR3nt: TGCGCCAGCAGCCATCTAGGGGGCAGCTACGAGCAGTACTTC; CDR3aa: CASSHLGGSYEQYF
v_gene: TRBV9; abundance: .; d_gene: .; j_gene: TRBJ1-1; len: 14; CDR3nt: TGTGCCAGCAGCGGTGGGACATCTGGAACTGAAGCTTTCTTT; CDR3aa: CASSGGTSGTEAFF
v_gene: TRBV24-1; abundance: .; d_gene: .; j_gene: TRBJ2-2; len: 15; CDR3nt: TGTGCCACCAGTGATATGTCCAGGGGCCGGGGGGAGCTGTTTTTT; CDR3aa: CATSDMSRGRGELFF
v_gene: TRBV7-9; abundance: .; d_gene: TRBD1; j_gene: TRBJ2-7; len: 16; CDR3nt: TGTGCCAGCAGCCTACCCCGACAGGGTCTCTCCTACGAGCAGTACTTC; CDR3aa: CASSLPRQGLSYEQYF
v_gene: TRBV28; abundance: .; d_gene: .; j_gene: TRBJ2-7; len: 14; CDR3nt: TGTGCCAGCAGTTTCGCGGGACGGAACTACGAGCAGTACTTC; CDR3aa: CASSFAGRNYEQYF
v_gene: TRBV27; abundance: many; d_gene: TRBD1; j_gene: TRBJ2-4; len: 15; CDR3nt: TGTGCCAGCAGCCGAAAAACAGGGGGCCTGAACATTCAGTACTTC; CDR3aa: CASSRKTGGLNIQYF
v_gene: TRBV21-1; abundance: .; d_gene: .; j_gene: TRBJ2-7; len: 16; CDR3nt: TGTGCCAGCAGCGAAGAGAGCGGGAGCGGGAGTTACGAGCAGTACTTC; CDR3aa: CASSEESGSGSYEQYF
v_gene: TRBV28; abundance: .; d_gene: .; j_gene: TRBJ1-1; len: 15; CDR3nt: TGTGCCAGCAGTTTATCTTCGGCGGGGGGGACTGAAGCTTTCTTT; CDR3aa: CASSLSSAGGTEAFF
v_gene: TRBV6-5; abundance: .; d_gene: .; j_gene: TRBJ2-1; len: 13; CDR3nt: TGTGCCAGCAGGCGGACTACCTACAATGAGCAGTTCTTC; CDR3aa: CASRRTTYNEQFF
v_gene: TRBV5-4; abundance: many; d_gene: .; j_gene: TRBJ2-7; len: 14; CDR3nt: TGTGCCAGCAGCGGAGAGGGACTGAGCTACGAGCAGTACTTC; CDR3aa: CASSGEGLSYEQYF
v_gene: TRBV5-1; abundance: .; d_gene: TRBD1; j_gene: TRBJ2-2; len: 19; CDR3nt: TGCGCCAGCAGCCCCTATGACCGGGACAGCTACGCGAACACCGGGGAGCTGTTTTTT; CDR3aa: CASSPYDRDSYANTGELFF
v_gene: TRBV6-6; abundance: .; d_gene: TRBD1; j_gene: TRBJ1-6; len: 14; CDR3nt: TGTGCCAGCACCGCGGGACAGAATAATTCACCCCTCCACTTT; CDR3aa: CASTAGQNNSPLHF
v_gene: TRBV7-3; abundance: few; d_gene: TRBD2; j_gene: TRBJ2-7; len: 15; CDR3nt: TGTGCCAGCAGCTTACAAGCGGGAGGAGCCTACGAGCAGTACTTC; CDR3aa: CASSLQAGGAYEQYF
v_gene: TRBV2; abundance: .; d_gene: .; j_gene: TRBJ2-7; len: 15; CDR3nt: TGTGCCAGCAGTCCAGCGGAGAGGACTACAGGCGAGCAGTACTTC; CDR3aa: CASSPAERTTGEQYF
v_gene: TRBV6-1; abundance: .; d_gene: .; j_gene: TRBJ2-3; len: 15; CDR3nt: TGTGCCAGCAGTGAAATATTTGGACTCTCAGATACGCAGTATTTT; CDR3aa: CASSEIFGLSDTQYF
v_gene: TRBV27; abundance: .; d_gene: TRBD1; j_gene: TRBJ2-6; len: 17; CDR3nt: TGTGCCAGCAGACTGGGACAGGAAGGTATTGGGGCCAACGTCCTGACTTTC; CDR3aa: CASRLGQEGIGANVLTF
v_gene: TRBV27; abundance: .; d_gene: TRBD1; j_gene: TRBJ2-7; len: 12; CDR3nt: TGTGCCAGCAGGACAGGGGGCGGCGAGCAGTACTTC; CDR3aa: CASRTGGGEQYF
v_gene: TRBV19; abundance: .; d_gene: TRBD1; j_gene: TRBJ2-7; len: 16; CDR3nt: TGTGCCAGTAGTAAGAGTCCGGGACAGGGGAGCTACGAGCAGTACTTC; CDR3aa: CASSKSPGQGSYEQYF
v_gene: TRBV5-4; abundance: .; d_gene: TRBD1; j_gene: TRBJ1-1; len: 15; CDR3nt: TGTGCCAGCAGCTCCGACAGGGGGAAGAACACTGAAGCTTTCTTT; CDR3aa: CASSSDRGKNTEAFF
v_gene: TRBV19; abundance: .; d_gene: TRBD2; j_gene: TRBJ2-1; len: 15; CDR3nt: TGTGCCAGTAGGTCTCTAGCGGGAGCTCTCAATGAGCAGTTCTTC; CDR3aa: CASRSLAGALNEQFF
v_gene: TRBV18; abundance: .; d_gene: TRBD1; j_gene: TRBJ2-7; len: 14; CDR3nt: TGTGCCAGCTCCCGCAGGGGGTTGACCTACGAGCAGTACTTC; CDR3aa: CASSRRGLTYEQYF
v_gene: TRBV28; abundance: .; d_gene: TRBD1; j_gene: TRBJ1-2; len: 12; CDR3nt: TGTGCCAGCAGAACTACAGGGGGGGGCTACACCTTC; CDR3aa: CASRTTGGGYTF
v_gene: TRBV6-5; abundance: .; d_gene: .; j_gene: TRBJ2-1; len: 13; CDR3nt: TGTGCCAGCAGCGATCCAAACCGGGACAAGCAGTTCTTC; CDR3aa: CASSDPNRDKQFF
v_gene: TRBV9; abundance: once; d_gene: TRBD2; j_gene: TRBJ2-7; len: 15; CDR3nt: TGTGCCAGCAGCACGATGGGCGGGAGGGCTGCCGAGCAGTACTTC; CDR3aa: CASSTMGGRAAEQYF
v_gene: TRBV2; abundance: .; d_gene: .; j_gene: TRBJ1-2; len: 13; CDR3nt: TGTGCCAGCAGCAGGGACTCGGGAAATGGCTACACCTTC; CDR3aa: CASSRDSGNGYTF
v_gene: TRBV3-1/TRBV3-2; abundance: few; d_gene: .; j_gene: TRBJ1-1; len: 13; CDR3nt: TGTGCCAGCAAACGGGACTTGAACACTGAAGCTTTCTTT; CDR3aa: CASKRDLNTEAFF
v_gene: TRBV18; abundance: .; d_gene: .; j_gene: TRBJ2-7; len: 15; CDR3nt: TGTGCCAGCTCACCTCCGGGTCAGCTCTCCTACGAGCAGTACTTC; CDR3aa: CASSPPGQLSYEQYF
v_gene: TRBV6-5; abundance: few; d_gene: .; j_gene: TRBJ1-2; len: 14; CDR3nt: TGTGCCAGCAGCCCCACCGGGTCCTTCTATGGCTACACCTTC; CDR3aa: CASSPTGSFYGYTF